This record concerns one T cell receptor (beta chain) sequence. Its target is not known. The data originate from a study of memory CD4+ T cells and cytomegalovirus serostatus. The overall study: Healthy Belgian adult donors included nine or ten CMV-positive and 24 CMV-negative people. Study-wide findings and caveats: Each of 65 to 75 CMV-associated TCRbeta sequences occurred in one to five individuals.

The data were produced by immunoSEQ multiplex PCR, yet TCRdb's version contains in-frame clones alone and is incomplete. The repertoire has around 54,000 clones, 75% to 85% of them found once; the top ten carry 0.65% to 0.85%. The sort gate was single viable CD3+CD4+CD8-CD45RO+ cells for memory CD4+ T cells. Serostatus was set by detecting CMV pp150, pp28, p38, p52 IgG. Trimming removed 7 bases at V and 1 base at J, with 7 bases between. The CDR3 runs to 12 residues. Germline V gene lookup returns CDR1 MNHNS and CDR2 SASEGT. This TCR was recovered from an adult in good health and CMV-seronegative. The specimen was memory CD4+ T cells from blood. The chain recombines TRBV6-1 with TRBJ2-5, with D uncertain. CDR3 residues: CASNLPQETQYF. The DNA for the CDR3 is TGTGCCAGCAATTTACCCCAAGAGACCCAGTACTTC.